These 15 T cell receptor beta chains were sequenced from one sample in a study of tumor and adjacent non-tumor tissue in lung cancer (dated by TCRdb to the late 2010s). Library method: multiplex PCR. This sample was sequenced with an Illumina HiSeq 2500. TCRbeta libraries were constructed through three rounds of nested PCR with primers (Table S4) according to protocols adapted from ARM-PCR. Using fastp at Q25 and MiXCR, TCRdb reprocessed the public reads and kept productive beta chains. Here each entry gathers all rows of one CDR3 protein and keeps the most common genes and DNA. Recorded for this sample are 60,000 to 85,000 distinct CDR3 sequences; 60% to 80% of them occurred a single time. The ten largest clones take up roughly 12% of the sample. RNA was extracted from bulk unsorted tissue and checked for quality with a NanoDrop ND-1000 and an Agilent 2100. Input material: lung tumor tissue. The receptors shown here come from a woman aged 50 to 60 with non-small cell lung cancer.

Concerning this clonotype: The junction shows a germline mismatch at one end, possibly a read error. The chain recombines TRBV28 with TRBJ2-7, with TRBD2 as a possible D gene (5 bases). Germline values: CDR1 MDHEN, CDR2 SYDVKM. The CDR3 sequence is 15 residues long. CDR3 protein: CVSSRQRERSDEQYF. Here the CDR3 DNA reads TGTGTCAGCAGTCGTCAGCGAGAGCGGAGCGACGAGCAGTATTTC. The variable domain in full, completed from reference TRBV28 and TRBJ2-7, reads DVKVTQSSRYLVKRTGEKVFLECVQDMDHENMFWYRQDPGLGLRLIYFSYDVKMKEKGDIPEGYSVSREKKERFSLILESASTNQTSMYLCVSSRQRERSDEQYFGPGTRLTVT.

Turning to this clonotype: The junction departs from germline at one end; a sequencing error may be responsible. V usage is TRBV6-5 and J usage is TRBJ2-1; tentative D call: TRBD2 (5 bases). The CDR3 contains 14 residues. CDR1 and CDR2 (germline): MNHEY, SVGAGI. The CDR3 coding sequence is TGCGCCAGCAGAGATGACTACACTTACAATGAGCAGTTCTTC. This gives the protein CASRDDYTYNEQFF.

Comment on this clonotype: The junction shows a germline mismatch at one end, possibly a read error. The chain couples TRBV29-1 to TRBJ1-1; TRBD1 aligns across 8 bases. In germline, CDR1 is SQVTM, CDR2 ANQGSEA. The CDR3 totals 15 residues. This CDR3 reads CSVGGTGGAYTGAFF. CDR3 in DNA: TGCAGCGTAGGAGGGACAGGCGGTGCTTACACTGGAGCTTTCTTT. Full variable domain (remainder filled in from reference TRBV29-1 and TRBJ1-1): SAVISQKPSRDICQRGTSLTIQCQVDSQVTMMFWYRQQPGQSLTLIATANQGSEATYESGFVIDKFPISRPNLTFSTLTVSNMSPEDSSIYLCSVGGTGGAYTGAFFGQGTRLTVV.

The rearrangement links TRBV20-1 to TRBJ2-1, with D uncertain. Trimming took 6 bases from V and 0 from J, leaving 15 bases between them. From germline, CDR1 is DFQATT and CDR2 SNEGSKA (reference sequence). The CDR3 covers 15 residues. The CDR3 DNA reads TGCAGTGCCACCCCCCCTAACTACTCCTACAATGAGCAGTTCTTC. This codes for CSATPPNYSYNEQFF.

On this clonotype: A junction boundary mismatches the germline segment, possibly from a read error. The chain carries TRBV11-3 and TRBJ2-4; TRBD1 aligns across 7 bases. The CDR3 has 14 residues. In germline, CDR1 is SGHNT, CDR2 YENEEA. The CDR3 sequence is CANSSTGEGDIQYF. In nucleotides, the CDR3 is TGTGCCAACAGCTCTACAGGGGAAGGGGACATTCAGTACTTC.

On this clonotype: Relative to the germline gene, one junction end is altered; a read error may explain this. The J gene is TRBJ2-7, the V gene TRBV11-3; the match to TRBD2 covers 11 bases. There are 16 residues in the CDR3. Germline-derived CDR1 and CDR2 are SGHNT and YENEEA. CDR3 nucleotide sequence: TGTTCCAGCAGCTTAGATGGGACTAGCGGATTTTATGACCAGTACTTC. This encodes CSSSLDGTSGFYDQYF.

In regard to this clonotype: The junction departs from germline at one end; a sequencing error may be responsible. This chain links TRBV5-4 with TRBJ1-2, with 7 positions matching TRBD1. The CDR3 has 16 residues. Germline V lookup: CDR1 SGHNT, CDR2 YYREEE (reference sequence). The DNA for the CDR3 is TGTCCCAGCAGCTCCTACCGGGACAGAGGAAACTATGGCTACACCTTC. Translating it yields CPSSSYRDRGNYGYTF.

This clonotype was seen repeatedly, ten times or more. This chain links TRBV20-1 with TRBJ2-7; D is unresolved. Germline V gene sequence: CDR1 DFQATT, CDR2 SNEGSKA (reference sequence). V was shortened by 1 base and J by 2 bases, with 12 bases between the two germline ends. This CDR3 spans 14 amino acids. CDR3 in amino acids: CSARVPGAAYEQYF. The CDR3 nucleotides are TGCAGTGCTAGAGTTCCAGGCGCAGCCTACGAGCAGTACTTC.

Comment on this clonotype: The junction does not match germline at one end; this may be a read error. The chain is built from TRBV10-3 and TRBJ2-1; 7 positions agree with TRBD1. Germline assignment: CDR1 ENHRY and CDR2 SYGVKD. CDR3 length: 16 residues. The CDR3 nucleotides read TGTGCCATCAGTGACCCCTGGACAGGTTCCTACAGTGAGCAGTTCTTC. Its translation is CAISDPWTGSYSEQFF.

A single count supports this clonotype. The rearrangement joins TRBV11-1 to TRBJ2-1; 12 bases map to TRBD2. Germline V lookup: CDR1 SGHAT, CDR2 FQDESV (reference sequence). Trimming took 1 base from V and 13 from J; bases not matched to a gene: 5. The CDR3 runs 14 residues. CDR3 sequence: CASSLGLAGGLQFF. The CDR3 DNA reads TGTGCCAGCAGCTTAGGGCTAGCGGGAGGGTTACAGTTCTTC.

A note on this clonotype: An end of the junction differs from the germline gene, which may be a read error. J is TRBJ2-1 and V is TRBV29-1; 7 nucleotides match TRBD2. The length of the CDR3 is 13 residues. Germline CDR1 and CDR2: SQVTM and ANQGSEA. The DNA for the CDR3 is TGCAGCGCTACTAGCGTACCCGGCTTTGAGCAGTTCTTT. Translated, it gives CSATSVPGFEQFF.

With regard to this clonotype: This may stem from a read error, because a much larger clone lies one nucleotide away. CDR3 nucleotide sequence: TGCAGTGTTGGAGGGGCGGGAGGATTTGAGCAGTACTTC. Its protein product is CSVGGAGGFEQYF. J is TRBJ2-7 and V is TRBV20-1; TRBD2 aligns across 8 bases. With 7 bases clipped from V and 7 bases from J, the junction kept 12 bases outside the gene matches. Germline loops: CDR1 DFQATT, CDR2 SNEGSKA (reference sequence). The CDR3 totals 13 residues.

There are a few counts of this clonotype. Since no conserved phenylalanine or tryptophan closes the CDR3, a read error is the likely cause. The chain links TRBV12-3 or TRBV12-4 to TRBJ1-1; 8 bases align to TRBD1. Trimming at V came to 6 bases and at J to 3 bases, leaving 6 bases not matched to a gene. This CDR3 comprises 14 residues. CDR3: CASRYRGVDTEAFL. The CDR3 bases are TGTGCCAGCAGGTACAGGGGGGTTGACACTGAAGCTTTCTTG.

On this clonotype itself: This may be a read error, as it is one base from a much larger clone. The rearrangement uses TRBV4-1 and TRBJ2-2, with D perhaps matching TRBD2 (5 bases). Trimming cost V 0 bases and J 13 bases, with 12 bases left between them. The CDR3 length is 13 residues. CDR1 is MGHRA and CDR2 is YSYEKL in the germline V gene. CDR3 bases: TGCGCCAGCAGCCAAGAGTACACCGAGGGGCTGTTTTTT. Translation: CASSQEYTEGLFF.

The table lists this clonotype with many counts. The rearrangement joins TRBV20-1 to TRBJ2-3; 11 nucleotides match TRBD1. The CDR3 runs 15 residues. Germline V lookup: CDR1 DFQATT, CDR2 SNEGSKA (reference sequence). The ends lost 6 bases at V and 2 bases at J; junction bases unmatched: 7. Here the CDR3 reads CSATGTGGNTDTQYF. The DNA of the CDR3 is TGCAGTGCCACCGGGACAGGGGGAAACACAGATACGCAGTATTTT.